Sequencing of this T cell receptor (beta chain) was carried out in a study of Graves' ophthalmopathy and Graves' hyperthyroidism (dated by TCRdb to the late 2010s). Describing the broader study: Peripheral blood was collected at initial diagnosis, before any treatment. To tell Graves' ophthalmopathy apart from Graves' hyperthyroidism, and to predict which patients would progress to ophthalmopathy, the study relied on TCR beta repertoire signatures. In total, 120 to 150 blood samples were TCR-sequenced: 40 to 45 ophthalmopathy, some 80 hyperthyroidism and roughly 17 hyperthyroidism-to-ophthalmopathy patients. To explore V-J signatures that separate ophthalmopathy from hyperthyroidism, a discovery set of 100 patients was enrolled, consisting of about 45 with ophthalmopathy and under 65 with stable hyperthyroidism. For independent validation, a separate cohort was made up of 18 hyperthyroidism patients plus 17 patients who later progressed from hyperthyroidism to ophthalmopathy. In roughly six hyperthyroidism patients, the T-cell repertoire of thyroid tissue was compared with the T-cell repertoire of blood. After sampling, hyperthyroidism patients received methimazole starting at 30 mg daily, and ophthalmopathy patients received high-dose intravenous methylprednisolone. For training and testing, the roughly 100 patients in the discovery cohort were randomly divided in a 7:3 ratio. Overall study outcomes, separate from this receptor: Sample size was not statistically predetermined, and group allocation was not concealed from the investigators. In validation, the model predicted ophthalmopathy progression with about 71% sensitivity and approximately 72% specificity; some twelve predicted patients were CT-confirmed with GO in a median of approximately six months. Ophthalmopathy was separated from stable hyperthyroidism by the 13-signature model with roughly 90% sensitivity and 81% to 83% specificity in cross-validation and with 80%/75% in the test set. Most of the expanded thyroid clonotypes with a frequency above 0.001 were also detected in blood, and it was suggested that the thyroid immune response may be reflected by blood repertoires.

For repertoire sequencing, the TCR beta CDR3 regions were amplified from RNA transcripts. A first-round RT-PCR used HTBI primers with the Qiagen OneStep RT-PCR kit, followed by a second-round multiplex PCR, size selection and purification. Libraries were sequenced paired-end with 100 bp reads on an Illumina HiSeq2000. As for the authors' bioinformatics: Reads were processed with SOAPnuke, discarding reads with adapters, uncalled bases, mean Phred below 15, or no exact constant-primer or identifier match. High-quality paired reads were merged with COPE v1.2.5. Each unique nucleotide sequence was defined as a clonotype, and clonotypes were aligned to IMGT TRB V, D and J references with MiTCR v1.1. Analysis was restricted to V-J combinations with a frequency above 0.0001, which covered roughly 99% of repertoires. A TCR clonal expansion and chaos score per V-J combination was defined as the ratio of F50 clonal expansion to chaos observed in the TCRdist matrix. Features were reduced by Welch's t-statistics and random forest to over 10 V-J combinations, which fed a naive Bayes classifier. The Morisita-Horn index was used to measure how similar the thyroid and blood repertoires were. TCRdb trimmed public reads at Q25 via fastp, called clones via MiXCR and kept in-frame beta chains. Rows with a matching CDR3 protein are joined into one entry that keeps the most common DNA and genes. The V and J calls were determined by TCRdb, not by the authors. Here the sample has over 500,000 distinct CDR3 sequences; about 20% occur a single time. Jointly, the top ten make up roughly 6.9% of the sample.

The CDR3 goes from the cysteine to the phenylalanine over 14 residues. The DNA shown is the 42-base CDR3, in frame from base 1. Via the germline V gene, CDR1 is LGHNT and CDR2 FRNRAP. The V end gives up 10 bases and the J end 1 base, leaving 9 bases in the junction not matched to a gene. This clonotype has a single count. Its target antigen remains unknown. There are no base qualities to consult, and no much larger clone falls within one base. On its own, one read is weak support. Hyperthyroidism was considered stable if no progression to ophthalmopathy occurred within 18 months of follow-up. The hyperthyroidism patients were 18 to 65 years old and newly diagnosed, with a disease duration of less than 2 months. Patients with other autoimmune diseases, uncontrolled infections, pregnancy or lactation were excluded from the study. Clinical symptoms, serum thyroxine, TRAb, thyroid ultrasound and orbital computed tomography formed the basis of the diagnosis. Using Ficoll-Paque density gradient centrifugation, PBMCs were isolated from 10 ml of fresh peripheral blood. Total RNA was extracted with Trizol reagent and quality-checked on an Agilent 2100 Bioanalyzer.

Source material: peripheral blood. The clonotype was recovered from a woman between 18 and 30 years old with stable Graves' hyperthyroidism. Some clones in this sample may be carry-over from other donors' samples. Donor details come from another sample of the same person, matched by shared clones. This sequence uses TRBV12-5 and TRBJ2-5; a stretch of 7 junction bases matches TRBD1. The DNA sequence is TGTGCTACCTCCGACAGGGTATTCCAAGAGACCCAGTACTTC. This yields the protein CATSDRVFQETQYF.